A selection of T cell receptor beta chains follows, all from one sample in a study of T cell responses to AZD1222 COVID-19 vaccine. TCRdb's copy holds only in-frame clones and misses some; the assay was immunoSEQ multiplex PCR. The table includes tens of thousands of clones, about 89% detected once. Sample: peripheral blood, taken 28 days after the second dose of the MenACWY control vaccine. Receptors were obtained from an adult who received the MenACWY meningococcal vaccine as a control. Both conserved end residues are part of each CDR3. The D gene is left open where the match is weak. Expanded clones get a size class; other rows say once, few or many, or leave the size out.

v_gene: TRBV28
abundance: NA
j_gene: TRBJ1-4
d_gene: TRBD1
CDR3nt: TGTGCCAGCAGGGCACCGGGACAGTTAAATGAAAAACTGTTTTTT
CDR3aa: CASRAPGQLNEKLFF

v_gene: TRBV6-4
abundance: NA
j_gene: TRBJ2-3
d_gene: NA
CDR3nt: TGTGCCAGCAGTGACTCGAGTGGGGGGACAGATACGCAGTATTTT
CDR3aa: CASSDSSGGTDTQYF

v_gene: TRBV2
abundance: once
j_gene: TRBJ2-3
d_gene: TRBD2
CDR3nt: TGTGCCAGCATCCCTAGCGGGAGGTTGGGAGATACGCAGTATTTT
CDR3aa: CASIPSGRLGDTQYF

v_gene: TRBV25-1
abundance: NA
j_gene: TRBJ1-3
d_gene: NA
CDR3nt: TGTGCCAGCAGTGAATCCGCAAGTCGCTCTGGAAACACCATATATTTT
CDR3aa: CASSESASRSGNTIYF

v_gene: TRBV6-5
abundance: few
j_gene: TRBJ1-5
d_gene: NA
CDR3nt: TGTGCCAGCAGTCCATTGGGGACTCAGCCCCAGCATTTT
CDR3aa: CASSPLGTQPQHF

v_gene: TRBV2
abundance: NA
j_gene: TRBJ2-2
d_gene: TRBD2
CDR3nt: TGTGCCAGCAGGGGACTAGCGGGACGGGCCGGGGAGCTGTTTTTT
CDR3aa: CASRGLAGRAGELFF

v_gene: TRBV11-2
abundance: few
j_gene: TRBJ1-1
d_gene: NA
CDR3nt: TGTGCCAGCAGCTTAGATCGGCGAGACACTGAAGCTTTCTTT
CDR3aa: CASSLDRRDTEAFF

v_gene: TRBV5-8
abundance: NA
j_gene: TRBJ1-5
d_gene: NA
CDR3nt: TGTGCCAGCGGCTTGGGACTTAGCAATCAGCCCCAGCATTTT
CDR3aa: CASGLGLSNQPQHF

v_gene: TRBV18
abundance: NA
j_gene: TRBJ1-4
d_gene: NA
CDR3nt: TGTGCCAGCTCACCTCGGACCTCCAGGCCGAATGAAAAACTGTTTTTT
CDR3aa: CASSPRTSRPNEKLFF

v_gene: TRBV7-9
abundance: NA
j_gene: TRBJ2-2
d_gene: NA
CDR3nt: TGTGCCAGCAGCCCGCACCTCTGGGACACTGTTGAAGCGGCCGGGGAGCTGTTTTTT
CDR3aa: CASSPHLWDTVEAAGELFF

v_gene: TRBV6-4
abundance: NA
j_gene: TRBJ2-2
d_gene: NA
CDR3nt: TGTGCCAGCAGTGAAGTAGGGAACACCGGGGAGCTGTTTTTT
CDR3aa: CASSEVGNTGELFF

v_gene: TRBV27
abundance: NA
j_gene: TRBJ1-2
d_gene: NA
CDR3nt: TGTGCCAGCAGTTTATCGTTAGCAGGCAACTATGGCTACACCTTC
CDR3aa: CASSLSLAGNYGYTF

v_gene: TRBV19
abundance: NA
j_gene: TRBJ2-2
d_gene: TRBD1
CDR3nt: TGTGCCAGTACTCCCGGGACAGTTGCGTGGGCCGGGGAGCTGTTTTTT
CDR3aa: CASTPGTVAWAGELFF

v_gene: TRBV19
abundance: NA
j_gene: TRBJ2-3
d_gene: TRBD2
CDR3nt: TGTGCCAGTAGTATGACTAGCGGGAGGGCTAGCACAGATACGCAGTATTTT
CDR3aa: CASSMTSGRASTDTQYF

v_gene: TRBV7-2
abundance: NA
j_gene: TRBJ2-1
d_gene: NA
CDR3nt: TGTGCCAGCAGCCTAGAGGGAGTTCTCACCTACAATGAGCAGTTCTTC
CDR3aa: CASSLEGVLTYNEQFF

v_gene: TRBV7-9
abundance: NA
j_gene: TRBJ2-2
d_gene: NA
CDR3nt: TGTGCCAGCAGCTTACCAGGGGCAGGGAACACCGGGGAGCTGTTTTTT
CDR3aa: CASSLPGAGNTGELFF

v_gene: TRBV6-5
abundance: NA
j_gene: TRBJ1-2
d_gene: NA
CDR3nt: TGTGCCAGCAGTTCGGACACGAGAATTTTCTATGGCTACACCTTC
CDR3aa: CASSSDTRIFYGYTF